Shown below are 13 T cell receptor beta chains from a single sample sequenced in a study of T-cell reconstitution after alpha-beta-depleted transplantation in children. During its preparation, the TCRbeta library received unique molecular identifiers. TCRdb called the PCR reads again in MiXCR, with one record for every CDR3 protein. Among about 110,000 distinct CDR3 sequences listed, about 6.4% were seen once. The sample in question was PBMCs, mostly from graft donor cells, obtained 360 days after TCRalphabeta/CD19-depleted stem cell transplant. All receptors derive from a male patient aged 2 to 9 who had a stem cell transplant for acute lymphoblastic leukemia, so the T cells may come from the graft donor.

This clonotype was observed a handful of times. The CDR3 here is CASSPTWGGETQYF. Written as DNA, the CDR3 is TGCGCCAGCAGCCCTACGTGGGGGGGCGAGACCCAGTACTTC. This chain links TRBV5-1 with TRBJ2-5; perhaps TRBD2 as D (7 bases). Between the trimmed V and J ends, which lost 4 bases and 5 bases, there was a span of 15 bases. The germline CDR1 and CDR2 sequences are SGHRS and YFSETQ. The CDR3 is made up of 14 amino acids.

The sample holds many counts of this clonotype. The rearrangement links TRBV4-3 to TRBJ2-3, with a weak D call TRBD2 (5 bases). The ends were cut back, 0 bases at V and 6 bases at J, with 13 bases in the middle. This CDR3 has 15 amino acids. CDR1 and CDR2 (germline): LGHNA, YSLEER. The DNA of the CDR3 is TGCGCCAGCAGCCAAGAAGGGCCGGGGTTGGATACGCAGTATTTT. Amino acid sequence: CASSQEGPGLDTQYF.

This clonotype has a count of ten or more. This chain joins TRBV4-2 and TRBJ1-2; D is unclear. The CDR3 covers 12 residues. The V end lost 1 base, the J end lost 6 bases, and 6 bases lay between the germline ends. CDR1 and CDR2 (germline): LGHNA, YNFKEQ. The CDR3 here is CASSQVQNGYTF. The CDR3 coding sequence is TGTGCCAGCAGCCAAGTTCAAAATGGCTACACCTTC.

Many counts were recorded for this clonotype. The CDR3 DNA reads TGCGCCAGCAGCCGGGGGGAGCGCGCCAAAAACATTCAGTACTTC. Its protein is CASSRGERAKNIQYF. V and J are TRBV4-3 and TRBJ2-4; D might be TRBD2 (6 bases). The length of the CDR3 is 15 residues. The germline CDR1 and CDR2 sequences are LGHNA and YSLEER. V was pared by 4 bases and J by 1 base, with 11 bases between.

V and J are TRBV13 and TRBJ2-3; D is unclear. Germline values: CDR1 PRHDT, CDR2 FYEKMQ (reference sequence). This CDR3 contains 14 residues. Trimming removed 4 bases at V and 5 bases at J, with 13 bases between. The DNA of the CDR3 is TGTGCCAGCAGCTCCACAGATTATCGAGATACGCAGTATTTT. Its protein is CASSSTDYRDTQYF. The variable domain in full, with the rest retrieved from reference TRBV13 and TRBJ2-3, is AAGVIQSPRHLIKEKRETATLKCYPIPRHDTVYWYQQGPGQDPQFLISFYEKMQSDKGSIPDRFSAQQFSDYHSELNMSSLELGDSALYFCASSSTDYRDTQYFGPGTRLTVL.

In this sample, this clonotype turned up a few times. Here the CDR3 reads CASSLGQGGNYGYTF. In nucleotides, the CDR3 is TGTGCCAGCAGCTTAGGCCAGGGGGGCAACTATGGCTACACCTTC. The chain joins TRBV7-9 to TRBJ1-2; 7 bases map to TRBD1. In germline, CDR1 is SEHNR, CDR2 FQNEAQ (reference sequence). V lost 1 base to trimming and J lost 2 bases; unmatched junction nucleotides: 4. The CDR3 length is 15 residues.

This clonotype was counted at least ten times. The chain uses TRBV7-9 and TRBJ1-6, with no clear D. Trimming removed 2 bases at V and 10 bases at J, with 9 bases between. CDR1 and CDR2 (germline): SEHNR, FQNEAQ (reference sequence). The CDR3 has 13 residues. CDR3 residues: CASSLHVGSPLHF. In DNA, the CDR3 is TGTGCCAGCAGCTTACACGTCGGATCACCCCTCCACTTT.

J is TRBJ2-7 and V is TRBV7-6, with TRBD2 as a possible D gene (6 bases). CDR3 length equals 14 residues. Looked up from germline, CDR1 is SGHVS and CDR2 is FNYEAQ. V lost 0 bases and J 3 bases, leaving 9 bases between the germline ends. The CDR3 spells CASSLAGLDYEQYF. The CDR3 DNA reads as TGTGCCAGCAGCTTAGCGGGACTCGACTACGAGCAGTACTTC.

Many counts were recorded for this clonotype. The V call is TRBV29-1, the J call TRBJ2-7, with D possibly called TRBD1 or TRBD2 (5 bases each). Trimming pared 7 bases from V and 6 bases from J, leaving 16 bases between. The germline V gene encodes CDR1 SQVTM and CDR2 ANQGSEA. CDR3 length equals 12 residues. CDR3 loop: CSAEGQTGEQYF. For the CDR3, the DNA is TGCAGCGCCGAGGGGCAGACGGGCGAGCAGTACTTC.

This clonotype was found many times. The gene calls are TRBV6-5 and TRBJ2-7; D unresolved. Trimming pared 4 bases from V and 0 bases from J, leaving 7 bases between. The germline V gene has CDR1 MNHEY and CDR2 SVGAGI. This CDR3 is built from 13 residues. The CDR3 spells CASSLKPSYEQYF. CDR3 sequence (DNA): TGTGCCAGCAGTTTAAAGCCCTCCTACGAGCAGTACTTC.

This clonotype showed up many times. The chain recombines TRBV11-2 with TRBJ2-1, with D hard to call. The V end was cut by 0 bases, the J end by 1 base, with 13 bases between. CDR1 and CDR2 from the germline V gene are SGHAT and FQNNGV. This CDR3 contains 17 residues. CDR3 loop: CASSLDMARGSYNEQFF. The CDR3 nucleotides read TGTGCCAGCAGCTTAGATATGGCCCGCGGTTCCTACAATGAGCAGTTCTTC.

This clonotype was counted many times. The V and J genes are TRBV9 and TRBJ2-7; a possible D gene is TRBD2 (5 bases). The germline V gene encodes CDR1 SGDLS and CDR2 YYNGEE. V lost 0 bases, J lost 1 base, and 8 bases lay in between. The CDR3 length is 14 residues. In DNA, the CDR3 is TGTGCCAGCAGCGTAGGAGGGATTTCCTACGAGCAGTACTTC. Residues: CASSVGGISYEQYF.

The chain employs TRBV9 and TRBJ2-7; perhaps TRBD2 as D (5 bases). The CDR3 is made up of 16 amino acids. The germline CDR1 and CDR2 sequences are SGDLS and YYNGEE. V lost 3 bases to trimming and J lost 2 bases, with 18 bases between them. The CDR3, as DNA: TGTGCCAGCAGCGCCGGACTCGGGCTAAACCCCTACGAGCAGTACTTC. Translating it yields CASSAGLGLNPYEQYF.